The 22 T cell receptor beta chains reported below all come from one sample, sequenced in a study of cytomegalovirus exposure and HLA in healthy donors. The PCR had 60 Vbeta and 13 Jbeta primers. The repertoire was sequenced with immunoSEQ multiplex PCR; TCRdb's copy has only in-frame clones and lacks some. The sample has approximately 300,000 clones; roughly 81% are singletons. The sequencing sample was made of PBMCs. The receptors were gathered from a woman in her thirties or forties in good health and CMV-seropositive.

The chain combines TRBV10-2 with TRBJ2-3; the match to TRBD2 covers 11 bases. In germline, CDR1 is WSHSY, CDR2 SAAADI. V trimming: 3 bases; J trimming: 3 bases; junction bases outside the gene matches: 2. The CDR3 is 15 residues long. The CDR3 sequence: CASSDSGRGTDTQYF. DNA for the CDR3: TGCGCCAGCAGTGATAGCGGGAGGGGGACAGATACGCAGTATTTT.

The chain links TRBV7-2 to TRBJ1-5; weak D call: TRBD1 (5 bases). The V gene's germline CDR1 is SGHTA and CDR2 FQGNSA. The V and J ends lost 5 bases and 2 bases respectively, with 13 bases between them. The CDR3 has 15 amino acids. The DNA of the CDR3 is TGTGCCAGCAGCCCAGGCGGGGGGGGCAATCAGCCCCAGCATTTT. This codes for CASSPGGGGNQPQHF.

DNA of the CDR3: TGTGCCAGCAGTCCAAACTCTAGTGGGGAGACCCAGTACTTC. Translated, it gives CASSPNSSGETQYF. The rearrangement links TRBV27 to TRBJ2-5; D not certain. Germline lookup yields CDR1 MNHEY and CDR2 SMNVEV (reference sequence). The CDR3 loop spans 14 amino acids. Trimming took 5 bases from V and 5 from J, leaving 15 bases between them.

This clone came up a few times. The chain recombines TRBV13 with TRBJ1-6; D unresolved. Germline V lookup: CDR1 PRHDT, CDR2 FYEKMQ (reference sequence). V was pared by 0 bases and J by 10 bases, with 10 bases between. The CDR3 loop spans 14 amino acids. As DNA, the CDR3 is TGTGCCAGCAGCTTAGGCCTAAGGGAGTCACCCCTCCACTTT. This encodes CASSLGLRESPLHF.

This clone was counted a few times. The V and J genes are TRBV19 and TRBJ2-1; D not resolved. The V end was cut by 1 base, the J end by 6 bases, with 10 bases between. Looked up from germline, CDR1 is LNHDA and CDR2 is SQIVND (reference sequence). CDR3 length equals 14 residues. The CDR3 coding sequence is TGTGCCAGTAGTATAGTTGGTAGCAGCAATGAGCAGTTCTTC. Its protein is CASSIVGSSNEQFF.

This clone was detected only a few times. The J gene is TRBJ2-5, the V gene TRBV5-1; 11 nucleotides align to TRBD2. V shed 0 bases and J 4 bases; nucleotides not matched to a gene: 5. Germline-derived CDR1 and CDR2 are SGHRS and YFSETQ. The CDR3 extends over 16 amino acids. The CDR3 protein is CASSLVTSGSRETQYF. CDR3 DNA sequence: TGCGCCAGCAGCTTGGTAACTAGCGGGAGCCGAGAGACCCAGTACTTC. Full variable domain (remainder filled in from reference TRBV5-1 and TRBJ2-5): KAGVTQTPRYLIKTRGQQVTLSCSPISGHRSVSWYQQTPGQGLQFLFEYFSETQRNKGNFPGRFSGRQFSNSRSEMNVSTLELGDSALYLCASSLVTSGSRETQYFGPGTRLLVL.

This chain joins TRBV4-3 and TRBJ2-7, with 11 bases lining up with TRBD2. The CDR3 covers 15 residues. From germline, CDR1 is LGHNA and CDR2 YSLEER. V lost 1 base to trimming and J lost 3 bases; unmatched junction nucleotides: 2. CDR3 protein: CASSQVTSGSYEQYF. The CDR3 nucleotides are TGCGCCAGCAGCCAAGTTACTAGCGGGAGCTACGAGCAGTACTTC.

The V gene is TRBV19, the J gene TRBJ2-5, with TRBD2 identical over 7 bases. Germline assignment: CDR1 LNHDA and CDR2 SQIVND (reference sequence). CDR3 length: 15 residues. After removal of 2 bases from V and 5 bases from J, the junction contained 8 bases not matched to a gene. Here the CDR3 DNA reads TGTGCCAGTAGTATAACCCTCGGGGGAGGGGAGACCCAGTACTTC. Encoded protein: CASSITLGGGETQYF.

This clone was counted between two and nine times. V usage is TRBV5-8 and J usage is TRBJ2-2, with D perhaps matching TRBD1 (6 bases). Germline-derived CDR1 and CDR2 are SGHTS and YDEGEE. The CDR3 is 17 residues long. Trimming left V 4 bases short and J 0 bases short, with 16 bases between. The CDR3 loop reads CASSMGAMSPNTGELFF. CDR3 in DNA: TGTGCCAGCAGCATGGGGGCGATGTCCCCGAACACCGGGGAGCTGTTTTTT.

The chain employs TRBV7-9 and TRBJ2-2; maybe TRBD2 (6 bases). This CDR3 region has 12 residues. The germline gives CDR1 SEHNR, CDR2 FQNEAQ (reference sequence). V was cut by 10 bases and J by 5 bases, with 11 bases left in between. The CDR3 DNA reads TGTGCCACCCTAGCGTTAACCGGGGAGCTGTTTTTT. This gives the protein CATLALTGELFF.

This rearrangement joins TRBV21-1 to TRBJ2-7; TRBD2, as called in the table, went unchecked against the DNA. TRBV21-1 is a recognized pseudogene. The CDR3 runs 13 residues. CDR3 sequence (DNA): TGTGCCACCTCTCGCGGGAGAGCCTACGAGCAGTACTTC. It specifies CATSRGRAYEQYF.

This chain connects TRBV2 to TRBJ2-1; maybe TRBD2 (5 bases). CDR3 length: 12 amino acids. V was shortened by 7 bases and J by 6 bases, with 10 bases between the two germline ends. Germline CDR1 SNHLY, CDR2 FYNNEI. This CDR3 reads CASMRESNEQFF. CDR3 DNA: TGTGCCAGCATGAGGGAGAGCAATGAGCAGTTCTTC.

This chain uses TRBV7-9 with TRBJ2-7, with D possibly matching TRBD2 (7 bases). Germline values: CDR1 SEHNR, CDR2 FQNEAQ (reference sequence). The CDR3 has 13 residues. Trimming took off 4 bases at V and 6 bases at J, with 13 bases between the two ends. CDR3 protein: CASSSGRGVEQYF. CDR3 nucleotides: TGTGCCAGCAGCTCTGGGAGGGGGGTCGAGCAGTACTTC.

The chain recombines TRBV9 with TRBJ2-2; TRBD1 aligns across 10 bases. CDR1 and CDR2 (germline): SGDLS, YYNGEE. The V segment lost 3 bases and the J segment 6 bases; nucleotides outside the gene matches: 5. This CDR3 region has 15 residues. CDR3: CASSAPGQGSGELFF. CDR3 bases: TGTGCCAGCAGCGCACCGGGACAGGGGTCCGGGGAGCTGTTTTTT.

The chain joins TRBV4-2 to TRBJ2-1; 11 bases fit TRBD2. This CDR3 contains 16 residues. V trimming: 1 base; J trimming: 6 bases; junction bases outside the gene matches: 5. CDR1 is LGHNA and CDR2 is YNFKEQ in the germline V gene. CDR3 sequence (DNA): TGTGCCAGCAGCCAAGTAGGGACTAGCGGCCTCAATGAGCAGTTCTTC. Translated: CASSQVGTSGLNEQFF.

The chain combines TRBV4-2 with TRBJ1-1; TRBD1 agrees at 7 bases. Per the germline V gene, CDR1 is LGHNA and CDR2 is YNFKEQ. The CDR3 has 15 amino acids. Unmatched junction bases numbered 7, after V lost 4 bases and J lost 2 bases. In nucleotides, the CDR3 is TGTGCCAGCAGCCTTTCCGGGACAGACAACACTGAAGCTTTCTTT. Protein: CASSLSGTDNTEAFF.

The J gene is TRBJ2-1, the V gene TRBV7-3; TRBD2 aligns across 9 bases. The V gene's germline CDR1 is SGHTA and CDR2 FQGTGA. V shed 3 bases, J shed 8 bases, and the junction held 5 bases outside the gene matches. The CDR3 consists of 14 residues. The CDR3 reads CASSLLAGRHEQFF. The CDR3 DNA reads as TGTGCCAGCAGCTTGCTAGCGGGAAGGCATGAGCAGTTCTTC.

To note about this clone: The junction and the germline gene differ at one end; a read error may be behind it. V is TRBV5-6 and J is TRBJ1-1; 8 bases line up with TRBD1. Germline loops: CDR1 SGHDT, CDR2 YYEEEE. This CDR3 has 16 residues. CDR3 in DNA: TGTGTCAGCAGCTTGTGGACAGGGAGAGGGGGCACTGAAGCTTTCTTT. Its translation is CVSSLWTGRGGTEAFF.

The chain carries TRBV13 and TRBJ2-2; the match to TRBD1 covers 9 bases. Looked up from germline, CDR1 is PRHDT and CDR2 is FYEKMQ (reference sequence). V trimming: 4 bases; J trimming: 7 bases; junction bases outside the gene matches: 7. The CDR3 length is 15 residues. CDR3 sequence: CASSSRDREVGELFF. CDR3 in DNA: TGTGCCAGCAGCTCCCGGGACAGGGAAGTCGGGGAGCTGTTTTTT.

V is TRBV9 and J is TRBJ2-1; 13 nucleotides agree with TRBD2. J was trimmed by 10 bases and V by 0 bases; bases with no gene match: 4. This CDR3 is built from 15 residues. Germline CDR1 is SGDLS and CDR2 is YYNGEE. CDR3 DNA sequence: TGTGCCAGCAGCGTAGGGACTAGCGGGAGCTTGGAGCAGTTCTTC. Amino acids: CASSVGTSGSLEQFF.

The J gene is TRBJ1-1, the V gene TRBV14; tentative D call: TRBD1 (6 bases). The germline V and J ends were trimmed by 8 bases and 6 bases, with 22 bases remaining between them. Germline V gene sequence: CDR1 SGHDN, CDR2 FVKESK. The CDR3 has 15 residues. This chain's CDR3 is CASQRTSNSGAEAFF. CDR3 bases: TGTGCCAGCCAACGGACAAGTAACTCAGGGGCTGAAGCTTTCTTT.

V is TRBV5-1 and J is TRBJ2-7; 10 nucleotides align to TRBD2. CDR1 and CDR2 from the germline V gene are SGHRS and YFSETQ. The CDR3 has 14 residues. The trim removed 6 bases at V and 7 bases at J, leaving 10 bases unmatched. CDR3: CASKDLAGVGEQYF. CDR3 nucleotide sequence: TGCGCCAGCAAGGACCTAGCGGGAGTAGGTGAGCAGTACTTC.